This T cell receptor (beta chain) stems from a study of T cell responses to AZD1222 COVID-19 vaccine. The V and J ends lost 2 bases and 2 bases, in that order; junction bases with no gene match: 10. The CDR3 is 17 amino acids. CDR1 and CDR2 from the germline V gene are SGHTA and FQGTGA. Assay: immunoSEQ multiplex PCR; the TCRdb copy retains only in-frame clones and omits some. The profile covers about 150,000 clones, with approximately 92% appearing a single time and roughly 2.2% taken by the ten largest. The rearrangement uses TRBV7-3 and TRBJ2-7, with 9 positions matching TRBD2. Sample: peripheral blood, taken on day 0 of AZD1222 vaccination. This TCR was recovered from an adult in good health. CDR3 residues: CASSLGPHSGGAYEQYF. CDR3 bases: TGTGCCAGCAGCTTAGGCCCTCATAGCGGGGGCGCCTACGAGCAGTACTTC.